What follows is one T cell receptor (beta chain) and its context. Its target antigen remains unknown. One base away there is no much larger clone; base qualities are not given. The germline V gene specifies SGHTA as CDR1 and FQGTGA as CDR2. From the cysteine through the phenylalanine, the CDR3 covers 16 amino acids. The kept DNA is CDR3 alone, 48 bases in frame from the first base. V is reduced by 8 bases and J by 2 bases, leaving a spacing of 19 bases between them. Libraries were constructed by the immunoSEQ multiplex PCR assay. The multiplex PCR relied on a mix of 60 forward primers for TCR Vbeta segments and 13 reverse primers for TCR Jbeta segments. The CDR3 region of rearranged TCR beta genes was amplified from genomic DNA by a multiplex PCR assay. The amplified TCR beta libraries were sequenced on the Illumina HiSeq System as 87-base-pair reads. The study's own analysis went as follows. Across the 500 to 700 repertoires, a later analysis counted 60 million to 90 million unique TCR beta chains, roughly 11 million of which were shared by at least two donors. Raw reads were error-corrected and collapsed into unique sequences by a nearest-neighbor algorithm in which closely related sequences were merged to remove PCR and sequencing errors. Alignment of CDR3 sequences to IMGT reference sequences was used to assign V, D and J gene segments. For a sequence to be retained, a match of at least six nucleotides to both a V gene segment and a J gene segment was required. A rearrangement was called productive if the CDR3 had no stop codons and remained in frame with V and J, and every other rearrangement was called non-productive. CDR3 was defined according to IMGT convention as the region running from the second conserved V-encoded cysteine to the conserved J-encoded phenylalanine. The earlier analysis of 500 to 600 of the donors excluded sequences that lacked an unambiguous match to a single V gene segment. An earlier analysis of about 600 of the donors called V segments functional above 56.7% productive rearrangements and segregating when the between-donor standard deviation exceeded 5%. A statistical classification framework was built to diagnose cytomegalovirus status from the catalog of TCR beta chain sequences. V and J gene assignment, in a later analysis, came from comparing TCR nucleotide sequences with IMGT/GENE-DB human TR gene sequences. The TCRdist pipeline was used in a later analysis to assign CDR3 sequences and most-parsimonious VDJ recombination scenarios. In a later analysis, every TCR beta chain was defined by the combination of its CDR3 amino acid sequence and its V-gene family, and reads without a unique V-gene family were dropped. In a later analysis, approximately 590 highly shared, low-generation-probability nucleotide sequences were removed to address suspected cross-contamination and a sequencing artifact. For each public chain, a later analysis derived a clonal expansion index from normalized ranks of inferred template counts within each repertoire. Generation probabilities in a later analysis came from a VDJ recombination model fitted to out-of-frame rearrangements, and those results were checked against IGoR. Hypergeometric tests were used in a later analysis to score TCR-TCR, TCR-HLA and TCR-CMV co-occurrence, with a repertoire-size bias correction applied to the TCR pairs. False discovery rates were estimated in a later analysis by permuting HLA or CMV assignments 20 times. In a later analysis, co-occurring TCRs were grouped with DBSCAN, and TCRdist sequence similarity was added when clustering was performed within HLA-allele-positive subsets. Repertoires with fewer than 30,000 or more than 120,000 public chains, plus five repertoires with anomalous nucleotide sharing, were excluded from co-occurrence clustering. Entries here come from immuneACCESS through TCRdb and include only in-frame sequences with V and J called. Some clones fail to appear in such tables; in the studies checked, an unresolved V gene covers under half of the shortfall, and the cause of the remainder is unknown. The D gene and trimming were derived from the DNA, and the V and J assignments and clone size from that table. Present in this sample are 120,000 to 150,000 clones, approximately 65% of which were seen just once. The ten largest clones represent roughly 6% of the sample.

The data were obtained in a study of cytomegalovirus exposure and HLA in healthy donors (dated 2017 in TCRdb). Background for the entire study: An earlier analysis of roughly 630 of the donors reported approximately 300 Gb of sequence data and 117 million unique TCR beta sequences from 150 million to 200 million T cells. Roughly 300 gigabases of sequencing data and around 87 million unique TCR sequences were included in an early release covering around 650 HLA-typed donors. Among the approximately 400 genotyped donors, around 81% belonged to the genetic ancestry cluster associated with self-reported Caucasian donors. The study aimed to test whether signatures of past pathogen exposure could be identified by cataloging public T cell receptors. The study profiled the T cell repertoires of 550 to 700 subjects by immunosequencing and related them to cytomegalovirus serostatus. A separate validation cohort of 90 to 150 different subjects was used in addition to the roughly 620-subject first cohort. To predict cytomegalovirus infection status, the study combined high-throughput TCR immunosequencing, statistical association of individual TCRs with disease status, and machine learning. A later analysis re-analyzed previously published TCR beta repertoires from roughly 600 donors and added high-resolution HLA genotyping to study TCR occurrence patterns. Rather than using new phenotypic data, the later analysis identified candidate immune exposures from TCR beta sequences and from how often those sequences occurred across donors. In an earlier analysis of a few hundred of the donors, high-throughput TCR beta sequencing was used to judge whether each TCR beta V gene segment behaved as functional or pseudogenic. Donor age, sex, ethnicity and CMV serostatus were collected together with the repertoire data. In a later genetic analysis, genome-wide SNP genotypes for about three fifths of the roughly 670 donors were used, and that subset was treated as a discovery cohort. Every repertoire in the discovery cohort had been generated on one and the same sequencing platform. HLA typing included class I and class II loci at four-digit resolution. Typing coverage differed by locus: A, B, C, DRB1 and DQB1 were typed in roughly 629-630 donors, DQA1 in approximately 520, DPA1 in roughly 590, and DPB1 in around 490. A few DR-DQ haplotypes were treated as single units for association and clustering because of strong linkage in the cohort. Among about 390 genotyped donors of the cohort, an average of approximately 230,000 unique TCR beta nucleotide sequences were sequenced per donor, roughly a sixth of them non-productive. General findings and caveats noted by the study authors: Because counts were too low, seventeen rarely observed V segments, including chromosome 9 orphons, were left out of the earlier analysis of about 500 of the donors. An association between a missense DCLRE1C variant and V-gene and J-gene trimming of TCR beta chains was found in a later genetic analysis and replicated in an independent cohort. According to a later analysis, TCR association rates differed among HLA loci, with DRB1 alleles showing the most associated TCRs and HLA-C alleles showing the fewest. While some public TCRs were present in many individuals, most TCR sequences turned up only very rarely across donors. In vitro tests confirmed that a few of the cytomegalovirus-associated TCR beta chains recognize cytomegalovirus antigens. In a later analysis, several top co-occurrence clusters were reported to appear linked to parvovirus B19, influenza, CMV and Epstein-Barr virus. A further reported finding was that TCR beta sequences accurately predicted the HLA-A and HLA-B alleles for most subjects in the first cohort. Specific HLA alleles were associated with over 15,000 TCR beta sequences at a false discovery rate of 0.05 in a later analysis. In a later analysis, HLA-associated TCR beta chains showed more clonal expansion and lower generation probabilities than non-associated chains that were equally common. The 87-base-pair reads could not distinguish some IMGT-functional V segments, including TRBV6-2 and TRBV6-3, so those segments were excluded. Assigning TCR associations to individual alleles was difficult when HLA alleles, especially DR and DQ, strongly co-occurred. The presence/absence analyses assumed that sequencing depth was roughly uniform across donors, and that assumption may not be true. Only TCR beta chains were sequenced in this cohort, and the absence of alpha or paired-chain data limited detectable features. A group of highly shared sequence variants was considered likely to be a technical artifact of the sequencing pipeline. For the cohort, immune exposure information was limited to CMV serostatus. Broadly in line with IMGT annotations, most TCR beta V segments showed up in productive rearrangements about 90% or about 30% of the time in an earlier analysis of some 590 of the donors. Correlated functional status among segregating V segments might be attributable to linkage disequilibrium, but an unknown experimental factor could not be ruled out. Because HLA typing was missing for some donors at each locus, association tests included only the typed subset. A later genetic analysis reported fewer N-insertions in productive TCRs among donors in an Asian-associated ancestry cluster than the approximately 700-donor mean. The classifier was reported to diagnose cytomegalovirus status with high specificity and sensitivity in both the original and validation cohorts. The authors suggested that the approach could potentially be extended to other disease states and immunological phenotypes. According to a later analysis, most CMV-associated TCR beta chains appeared to be HLA-restricted, and the HLA associations seemed to be driven largely by CMV exposure. The study gave a list of 150 to 200 TCR beta chains associated with cytomegalovirus.

The cohort consisted of 600 to 750 healthy bone marrow donors. All cohort members were sampled while nominally healthy, although unrecorded immune exposures were likely present. The donor tested CMV seronegative, placing the donor among the approximately 360 seronegative members of the cohort. A peripheral blood sample was provided by each donor, and peripheral blood mononuclear cells were used for TCR beta sequencing. Genomic DNA was extracted from the blood cell samples with the Qiagen DNeasy Blood Extraction Kit. The clonotype comes from a woman in her sixties or seventies in good health and CMV-seronegative. The chain was built from TRBV7-3 and TRBJ2-1; TRBD1 might be the D gene, on 5 matching bases. The material sequenced was PBMCs. Here is the DNA: TGTGCCAGCCAGACAGTACGGCTTTCCCCCTACAATGAGCAGTTCTTC. It encodes CASQTVRLSPYNEQFF.